This T cell receptor (beta chain) stems from a study of cytomegalovirus exposure and HLA in healthy donors (dated by TCRdb to about 2017). For the study in its entirety: An earlier analysis of some 550 of the donors reported about 290 Gb of sequence data and 120 million or so unique TCR beta sequences from 150 million to 200 million T cells. The study was designed to test whether signatures of past pathogen exposure could be identified by cataloging public T cell receptors. The number of typed donors differed by locus: roughly 629-640 for A, B, C, DRB1 and DQB1; 522 for DQA1; roughly 600 for DPA1; and around 490 for DPB1. HLA typing covered class I and class II loci at four-digit resolution. Across some 400 genotyped donors of the cohort, an average of about 220,000 unique TCR beta nucleotide sequences per donor were sequenced, and around 19% of those sequences were non-productive. Approximately 310 gigabases of sequencing data and tens of millions of unique TCR sequences were included in an early release covering around 600 HLA-typed donors. The genetic ancestry cluster associated with self-reported Caucasian donors included 81% of the roughly 400 genotyped donors. Roughly 5 DR-DQ haplotypes were handled as single units for association and clustering, since linkage in the cohort was strong. A later genetic analysis took genome-wide SNP genotypes for 398 of the 666 donors and used that subset as a discovery cohort. Along with the roughly 670-subject first cohort, a separate validation cohort of over 90 different subjects was used. In a later analysis, previously published TCR beta repertoires from 666 donors were re-analyzed and high-resolution HLA genotyping was added so that TCR occurrence patterns could be studied. Donor age, sex, ethnicity and CMV serostatus were compiled together with the repertoire data. Rather than drawing on any new phenotypic data, the later analysis identified candidate immune exposures from TCR beta sequences and the way those sequences occurred across donors. To predict cytomegalovirus infection status, the study brought together high-throughput TCR immunosequencing, statistical association of individual TCRs with disease status, and machine learning. The T cell repertoires of roughly 660 subjects were profiled by immunosequencing and related to cytomegalovirus serostatus. Every discovery cohort repertoire had been produced on one sequencing platform. In an earlier analysis of more than 550 of the donors, high-throughput TCR beta sequencing was used to judge whether each TCR beta V gene segment behaved as functional or pseudogenic. Overall study outcomes, separate from this receptor: A later analysis associated 16,951 TCR beta sequences with specific HLA alleles at a false discovery rate of 0.05. The cohort was sequenced for TCR beta chains only, and without alpha or paired-chain data the features that could be detected were limited. The 87-base-pair reads could not distinguish some IMGT-functional V segments, including TRBV6-2 and TRBV6-3, so those segments were excluded. The earlier analysis of about 600 of the donors excluded roughly 16 rarely observed V segments, including chromosome 9 orphons, because counts were too low. Presence/absence analyses assumed roughly uniform sequencing depth across donors, an assumption that may not hold. The classifier was reported to diagnose cytomegalovirus status with high specificity and sensitivity in both the original and validation cohorts. When HLA alleles, especially DR and DQ, strongly co-occurred, attributing TCR associations to individual alleles was difficult. The authors suggested that the approach could potentially be extended to other disease states and immunological phenotypes. A further reported finding was that TCR beta sequences accurately predicted the HLA-A and HLA-B alleles for most subjects in the first cohort. Immune exposure information for the cohort was limited to CMV serostatus. A later analysis found that most CMV-associated TCR beta chains appeared HLA-restricted, with HLA associations seemingly driven largely by CMV exposure. According to a later analysis, parvovirus B19, influenza, CMV and Epstein-Barr virus appeared linked to several top co-occurrence clusters. The study gave a list of 150 to 200 TCR beta chains associated with cytomegalovirus. An earlier analysis of around 540 of the donors showed that most TCR beta V segments appeared in productive rearrangements either about 90% or about 30% of the time, which broadly matched IMGT annotations. HLA typing was unavailable for some donors at each locus, so association tests used only the typed subset. Compared with equally common non-associated chains, HLA-associated TCR beta chains in a later analysis were more clonally expanded and had lower generation probabilities. Across donors, most TCR sequences were observed very rarely, whereas some public TCRs were present in many individuals. Linkage disequilibrium might explain the correlated functional status among segregating V segments, but an unknown experimental factor could not be ruled out. In a later analysis, the rate of TCR association differed among HLA loci, with DRB1 alleles having the most associated TCRs and HLA-C alleles having the fewest. According to a later genetic analysis, donors in an Asian-associated ancestry cluster had fewer N-insertions in productive TCRs than the roughly 700-donor mean. V-gene and J-gene trimming of TCR beta chains was associated with a missense DCLRE1C variant in a later genetic analysis, and the association was replicated in an independent cohort. In vitro tests confirmed that a few of the cytomegalovirus-associated TCR beta chains recognize cytomegalovirus antigens. A cluster of highly shared sequence variants was judged likely to be a technical artifact of the sequencing pipeline.

The junction carries 12 bases between V and J, which are trimmed by 0 bases and 6 bases respectively. The germline V gene gives CDR1 as LGHNA and CDR2 as YNFKEQ. Its CDR3 holds 16 amino acids, cysteine through phenylalanine. CDR3 DNA is the only sequence kept; it has 48 bases, read in frame from the first base. About this clone itself: No cognate antigen has been identified for it. One base away there is no much larger clone; base qualities are not given.

To prepare the library, the immunoSEQ multiplex PCR assay was applied. A mixture of 60 forward primers for TCR Vbeta segments and 13 reverse primers for TCR Jbeta segments was used in the multiplex PCR. The CDR3 region of rearranged TCR beta genes was amplified from genomic DNA with a multiplex PCR assay. Amplified TCR beta libraries were sequenced as 87-base-pair reads on the Illumina HiSeq System. The authors processed their data as follows. A later analysis tallied about 77 million unique TCR beta chains across the 700 or so repertoires, and 10 million to 11 million of those chains were shared by two or more donors. A nearest-neighbor algorithm error-corrected the raw reads and collapsed the reads into unique sequences, merging closely related sequences to remove PCR and sequencing errors. Alignment of CDR3 sequences to IMGT reference sequences was used to assign V, D and J gene segments. Each retained sequence needed at least a six-nucleotide match to both a V gene segment and a J gene segment. Rearrangements were called productive when the CDR3 lacked stop codons and stayed in frame with V and J; all others were non-productive. CDR3 was defined by IMGT convention, running from the second conserved V-encoded cysteine to the conserved J-encoded phenylalanine. The earlier analysis of 500 to 650 of the donors excluded any sequence lacking an unambiguous match to a single V gene segment. An earlier analysis of about 590 of the donors classified V segments as functional when productive rearrangements were above 56.7% and as segregating when the standard deviation between donors was above 5%. To diagnose cytomegalovirus status from the catalog of TCR beta chain sequences, a statistical classification framework was built. In a later analysis, TCR nucleotide sequences were compared against IMGT/GENE-DB human TR gene sequences so that V and J genes could be assigned. The TCRdist pipeline was used in a later analysis to assign CDR3 sequences and most-parsimonious VDJ recombination scenarios. In a later analysis, every TCR beta chain was defined by the combination of its CDR3 amino acid sequence and its V-gene family, and reads without a unique V-gene family were dropped. In a later analysis, 450 to 600 highly shared, low-generation-probability nucleotide sequences were removed to address suspected cross-contamination and a sequencing artifact. In a later analysis, a clonal expansion index was calculated for each public chain from normalized within-repertoire ranks of inferred template counts. Generation probabilities in a later analysis came from a VDJ recombination model fitted to out-of-frame rearrangements, and those results were checked against IGoR. In a later analysis, TCR-TCR, TCR-HLA and TCR-CMV co-occurrence was scored with hypergeometric tests, and a repertoire-size bias correction was applied to TCR pairs. In a later analysis, false discovery rates were estimated by permuting HLA or CMV assignments 20 times. A later analysis grouped co-occurring TCRs with DBSCAN, adding TCRdist sequence similarity when clustering within HLA-allele-positive subsets. Repertoires with fewer than 30,000 or more than 120,000 public chains were left out of co-occurrence clustering, as were four to six repertoires with anomalous nucleotide sharing. Imported from immuneACCESS, the table was reduced by TCRdb to in-frame sequences with V and J called. These copies leave out some clones; in studies compared against another copy, an unresolved V gene accounts for under half, and the cause of the remainder is not known. The DNA gave D and trimming, while V, J and clone size come from that table. The table for this sample lists approximately 190,000 clones; around 86% of them were counted only once. The ten largest clonotypes hold about 0.78% of the sample.

In total, more than 500 healthy bone marrow donors made up the cohort. All cohort members were sampled while nominally healthy, although unrecorded immune exposures were likely present. The donor was CMV seronegative and was included in the group of a few hundred seronegative cohort members. A peripheral blood sample was provided by each donor, and peripheral blood mononuclear cells were used for TCR beta sequencing. The Qiagen DNeasy Blood Extraction Kit was used to extract genomic DNA from the blood cell samples. This sequence was found in a woman aged 18-35 years in good health and CMV-seronegative. The sample comprised PBMCs. The chain employs TRBV4-2 and TRBJ1-6, with no D gene named confidently. Read as DNA, the sequence is TGTGCCAGCAGCCAAGATTCAGCCGGGTCTAATTCACCCCTCCACTTT. Its protein reads: CASSQDSAGSNSPLHF.